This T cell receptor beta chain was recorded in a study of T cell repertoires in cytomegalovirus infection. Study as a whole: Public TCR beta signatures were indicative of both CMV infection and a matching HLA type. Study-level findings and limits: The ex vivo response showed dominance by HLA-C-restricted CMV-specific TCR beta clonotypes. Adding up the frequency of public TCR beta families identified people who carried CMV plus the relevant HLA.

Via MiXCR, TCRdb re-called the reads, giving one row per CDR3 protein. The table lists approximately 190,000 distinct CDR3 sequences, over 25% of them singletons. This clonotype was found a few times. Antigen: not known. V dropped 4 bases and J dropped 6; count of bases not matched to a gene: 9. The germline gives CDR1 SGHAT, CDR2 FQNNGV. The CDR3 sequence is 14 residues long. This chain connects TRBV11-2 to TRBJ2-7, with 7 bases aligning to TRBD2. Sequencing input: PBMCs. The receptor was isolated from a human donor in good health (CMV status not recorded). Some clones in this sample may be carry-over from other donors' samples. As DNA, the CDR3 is TGTGCCAGCAGCTATAGTGAAGGGAGGGCCGAGCAGTACTTC. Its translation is CASSYSEGRAEQYF.